Each of the 31 T cell receptor beta chains below was sequenced from the same sample in a study of T cell responses to AZD1222 COVID-19 vaccine. Some clones are missing from TCRdb's copy, which holds only in-frame ones; the method was immunoSEQ multiplex PCR. The sample carries some 50,000 clones, 70% to 90% recorded once. The material was peripheral blood, obtained on day 0 of AZD1222 vaccination. Receptors originate from an adult in good health.

This chain uses TRBV5-1 with TRBJ1-5, with D possibly being TRBD1 (5 bases). Germline V gene data show CDR1 as SGHRS and CDR2 as YFSETQ. The CDR3 length is 15 residues. Deletions cut 4 bases from V and 3 bases from J, with 14 bases between. The CDR3 loop reads CASSPFPGTNQPQHF. CDR3 coding DNA: TGCGCCAGCAGCCCATTTCCAGGGACCAATCAGCCCCAGCATTTT.

The V call is TRBV20-1, the J call TRBJ2-1, with TRBD2 matching over 9 bases. This CDR3 has 11 amino acids. Per germline, CDR1 DFQATT and CDR2 SNEGSKA (reference sequence). The CDR3 sequence is CGLARYNEQFF. The CDR3 nucleotides are TGCGGACTAGCGAGATACAATGAGCAGTTCTTC.

This clone occurred once. The rearrangement uses TRBV29-1 and TRBJ1-2; no reliable D call. The germline V and J ends were trimmed by 3 bases and 7 bases, with 6 bases remaining between them. The CDR3 extends over 10 amino acids. Germline-derived CDR1 and CDR2 are SQVTM and ANQGSEA. The CDR3 DNA is TGCAGCGTTGAGTTTTTTGGCTACACCTTC. Encoded protein: CSVEFFGYTF.

In its sample, this clone was seen once. V and J are TRBV11-2 and TRBJ1-3, with D possibly matching TRBD1 (5 bases). V gave up 3 bases and J gave up 8 bases, with 8 bases separating them. The germline V gene encodes CDR1 SGHAT and CDR2 FQNNGV. CDR3 size: 12 residues. CDR3 DNA: TGTGCCAGCAGCTTGGGGGTGGACACCATATATTTT. As protein: CASSLGVDTIYF.

V usage is TRBV30 and J usage is TRBJ2-3; D not certain. V was trimmed by 0 bases and J by 3 bases, leaving 10 bases between them. CDR3 size: 14 residues. Germline CDR1 is GTSNPN and CDR2 is SVGIG (reference sequence). As DNA, the CDR3 is TGTGCCTGGAGTGTACTCGGAGTAACAGATACGCAGTATTTT. Translated: CAWSVLGVTDTQYF.

This chain connects TRBV2 to TRBJ2-7; D not certain. Germline lookup yields CDR1 SNHLY and CDR2 FYNNEI. Trimming took 7 bases from V and 0 from J, leaving 13 bases between them. This CDR3 has 14 residues. CDR3 bases: TGTGCCAGCATCCCCGGACGTAGCTCCTACGAGCAGTACTTC. As protein: CASIPGRSSYEQYF. Drawing the rest from reference TRBV2 and TRBJ2-7, the complete variable domain is EPEVTQTPSHQVTQMGQEVILRCVPISNHLYFYWYRQILGQKVEFLVSFYNNEISEKSEIFDDQFSVERPDGSNFTLKIRSTKLEDSAMYFCASIPGRSSYEQYFGPGTRLTVT.

In this sample, this clone turned up once. The chain couples TRBV24-1 to TRBJ1-2, with 10 bases lining up with TRBD1. Germline CDR1 KGHDR, CDR2 SFDVKD. The CDR3 sequence is 15 residues long. V gave up 5 bases and J gave up 4 bases; unmatched junction bases: 6. The CDR3 loop is CATSAETGGTYGYTF. The DNA for the CDR3 is TGTGCCACCAGTGCCGAGACAGGGGGCACCTATGGCTACACCTTC.

The chain couples TRBV3-1 (or the pseudogene TRBV3-2) to TRBJ2-3; 8 nucleotides align to TRBD2. This CDR3 contains 16 residues. Germline V CDR1 and CDR2: LGHDT, YNNKEL (reference sequence). V gave up 4 bases and J gave up 4 bases; unmatched junction bases: 10. This CDR3 reads CASSPTSDSYPDTQYF. DNA of the CDR3: TGTGCCAGCAGCCCGACTAGCGATTCTTATCCAGATACGCAGTATTTT.

V is TRBV6-6 and J is TRBJ1-1; 7 nucleotides match TRBD1. Germline V lookup: CDR1 MNHNY, CDR2 SVGAGI (reference sequence). The CDR3 length is 14 residues. V was clipped by 2 bases and J by 6 bases; unmatched bases: 6. DNA of the CDR3: TGTGCCAGCAGTTACATGACAGGGAGCGCTGAAGCTTTCTTT. Its translation: CASSYMTGSAEAFF.

The chain links TRBV15 to TRBJ2-7; TRBD1 matches 8 bases. The V segment lost 8 bases and the J segment 6 bases; nucleotides outside the gene matches: 15. This CDR3 is built from 15 residues. Germline V CDR1 and CDR2: LNHNV, YYDKDF (reference sequence). CDR3 sequence: CATADPGGAGAEQYF. CDR3 DNA sequence: TGTGCCACCGCCGACCCAGGGGGCGCAGGGGCCGAGCAGTACTTC. The full variable domain, in which reference TRBV15 and TRBJ2-7 provide the parts outside the CDR3, is DAMVIQNPRYQVTQFGKPVTLSCSQTLNHNVMYWYQQKSSQAPKLLFHYYDKDFNNEADTPDNFQSRRPNTSFCFLDIRSPGLGDTAMYLCATADPGGAGAEQYFGPGTRLTVT.

This chain joins TRBV11-2 and TRBJ2-4; 13 bases match TRBD2. J gave up 7 bases and V 5 bases, and 5 bases lay outside the gene matches. The CDR3 extends over 15 amino acids. Germline CDR1 reads SGHAT; CDR2 reads FQNNGV. The CDR3: CASSRTSGRANIQYF. As DNA, the CDR3 is TGTGCCAGCAGCCGCACTAGCGGGAGGGCCAACATTCAGTACTTC.

The chain couples TRBV18 to TRBJ1-1; D gene unclear. Looked up from germline, CDR1 is KGHSH and CDR2 is LQKENI. CDR3 length equals 14 residues. The germline V and J ends were trimmed by 3 bases and 1 base, with 9 bases remaining between them. CDR3 residues: CASSPPNTNTEAFF. The CDR3 DNA sequence: TGTGCCAGCTCACCTCCTAACACGAACACTGAAGCTTTCTTT.

V and J are TRBV4-1 and TRBJ1-1; the D is unclear. V lost 5 bases to trimming and J lost 8 bases, with 12 bases between them. This CDR3 region has 12 residues. Germline V gene data show CDR1 as MGHRA and CDR2 as YSYEKL. CDR3 sequence: CASSFPGREAFF. CDR3 DNA sequence: TGCGCCAGCAGCTTCCCCGGGCGCGAAGCTTTCTTT.

The chain links TRBV6-1 to TRBJ1-2, with 7 bases identical to TRBD1. The CDR3 has 15 amino acids. Germline-derived CDR1 and CDR2 are MNHNS and SASEGT. V lost 3 bases, J lost 6 bases, and 10 bases stayed unmatched. In nucleotides, the CDR3 is TGTGCCAGCAGTGACAGGGGGGTTTTATGGAATGGCTACACCTTC. Its translation: CASSDRGVLWNGYTF.

The rearrangement uses TRBV7-9 and TRBJ1-6, with 11 bases aligning to TRBD1. V shed 3 bases, J shed 10 bases, and the junction held 2 bases outside the gene matches. The CDR3 covers 14 residues. Germline V gene data show CDR1 as SEHNR and CDR2 as FQNEAQ (reference sequence). The CDR3 here is CASSFGQGASPLHF. CDR3 DNA sequence: TGTGCCAGCAGCTTCGGACAGGGGGCCTCACCCCTCCACTTT. Full variable domain (missing parts from reference TRBV7-9 and TRBJ1-6): DTGVSQNPRHKITKRGQNVTFRCDPISEHNRLYWYRQTLGQGPEFLTYFQNEAQLEKSRLLSDRFSAERPKGSFSTLEIQRTEQGDSAMYLCASSFGQGASPLHFGNGTRLTVT.

The rearrangement uses TRBV9 and TRBJ2-3; D is possibly TRBD1 (5 bases). The CDR3 consists of 15 residues. Trimming left V 0 bases short and J 2 bases short, with 10 bases between. CDR1 is SGDLS, CDR2 YYNGEE, per germline. Here the CDR3 DNA reads TGTGCCAGCAGCGTAGGTGGGGCTTACACAGATACGCAGTATTTT. Translation: CASSVGGAYTDTQYF.

J is TRBJ1-4 and V is TRBV5-4; no definite D call. The ends were cut back, 1 base at V and 8 bases at J, with 6 bases in the middle. Germline-derived CDR1 and CDR2 are SGHNT and YYREEE (reference sequence). CDR3 length equals 12 residues. The CDR3: CASSLNEEKLFF. The CDR3 bases are TGTGCCAGCAGCTTGAATGAAGAAAAACTGTTTTTT.

The chain has TRBV2 and TRBJ2-7; 14 nucleotides match TRBD2. Per germline, CDR1 SNHLY and CDR2 FYNNEI. With 5 bases clipped from V and 9 bases from J, the junction kept 9 bases outside the gene matches. CDR3 length: 15 amino acids. In DNA, the CDR3 is TGTGCCAGCAGTCTGGGACTAGCGGGAGTGGTCGGGCAGTACTTC. Amino acid sequence: CASSLGLAGVVGQYF.

This chain joins TRBV5-1 and TRBJ1-2, with D tentatively TRBD1 (5 bases). The V end was cut by 2 bases, the J end by 8 bases, with 13 bases between. This CDR3 is built from 13 residues. Germline CDR1 reads SGHRS; CDR2 reads YFSETQ. The CDR3 DNA reads as TGCGCCAGCAGCTTCGGTTCCCGGGACGGCTACACCTTC. It yields the protein CASSFGSRDGYTF.

V and J are TRBV29-1 and TRBJ1-2, with 9 bases aligning to TRBD1. The CDR3 extends over 11 amino acids. V gave up 4 bases and J gave up 10 bases; unmatched junction bases: 4. Germline CDR1 is SQVTM and CDR2 is ANQGSEA. In DNA, the CDR3 is TGCAGCGTTGGGGACAGGGAGACCTACACCTTC. Translated, it gives CSVGDRETYTF.

This sequence joins TRBV27 and TRBJ2-5; 8 nucleotides match TRBD1. The CDR3 contains 16 residues. V lost 8 bases and J lost 2; bases outside the gene matches: 13. CDR1 and CDR2 (germline): MNHEY, SMNVEV (reference sequence). This CDR3 reads CASGKDRGYLQETQYF. The CDR3 DNA is TGTGCCAGCGGAAAAGACAGGGGATACCTTCAAGAGACCCAGTACTTC.

This clone was seen just once. The rearrangement uses TRBV30 and TRBJ2-7; TRBD1 matches at 8 bases. Trimming took 6 bases from V and 3 from J; bases not matched to a gene: 1. Germline V gene data show CDR1 as GTSNPN and CDR2 as SVGIG (reference sequence). The CDR3 is 11 residues long. The CDR3 reads CACDRGYEQYF. The CDR3 DNA is TGTGCCTGCGACAGGGGCTACGAGCAGTACTTC.

A single count supports this clone. This sample also contains other DNA sequences that code for the same CDR3. The V call is TRBV5-1, the J call TRBJ2-1; D perhaps matches TRBD2 (5 bases). Looked up from germline, CDR1 is SGHRS and CDR2 is YFSETQ. This CDR3 has 14 residues. V lost 1 base, J lost 5 bases, and 10 bases lay in between. CDR3 amino acids: CASSLFGKNNEQFF. CDR3 bases: TGCGCCAGCAGCTTGTTCGGGAAGAACAATGAGCAGTTCTTC. Full variable domain (remainder filled in from reference TRBV5-1 and TRBJ2-1): KAGVTQTPRYLIKTRGQQVTLSCSPISGHRSVSWYQQTPGQGLQFLFEYFSETQRNKGNFPGRFSGRQFSNSRSEMNVSTLELGDSALYLCASSLFGKNNEQFFGPGTRLTVL.

The V and J genes are TRBV4-1 and TRBJ2-7; tentatively, D is TRBD2 (6 bases). The CDR3 loop spans 18 amino acids. Trimming stripped 1 base from V and 6 bases from J, with 25 bases between. The germline gives CDR1 MGHRA, CDR2 YSYEKL. CDR3 DNA: TGCGCCAGCAGCCAAGCGTTGGGTCTCCGTCACGGGAGTCTCGAGCAGTACTTC. Encoded protein: CASSQALGLRHGSLEQYF.

The chain is built from TRBV3-1 (or the pseudogene TRBV3-2) and TRBJ1-2; no definite D call. CDR1 is LGHDT and CDR2 is YNNKEL in the germline V gene (reference sequence). CDR3 length: 16 residues. V was clipped by 0 bases and J by 7 bases, with 18 bases between them. The CDR3 protein is CASSQEGRGWIGGYTF. As DNA, the CDR3 is TGTGCCAGCAGCCAAGAAGGGAGAGGGTGGATAGGTGGCTACACCTTC.

V is TRBV15 and J is TRBJ1-5; the D gene is possibly TRBD1 (5 bases). The V end was cut by 5 bases, the J end by 2 bases, with 19 bases between. Germline V gene data show CDR1 as LNHNV and CDR2 as YYDKDF (reference sequence). CDR3 length: 17 amino acids. CDR3 bases: TGTGCCACCAGCCGCCGGGATCGGGGCATCGGCAATCAGCCCCAGCATTTT. It yields the protein CATSRRDRGIGNQPQHF. Together with reference TRBV15 and TRBJ1-5, the CDR3 gives the full variable domain: DAMVIQNPRYQVTQFGKPVTLSCSQTLNHNVMYWYQQKSSQAPKLLFHYYDKDFNNEADTPDNFQSRRPNTSFCFLDIRSPGLGDTAMYLCATSRRDRGIGNQPQHFGDGTRLSIL.

This rearrangement joins TRBV29-1 to TRBJ2-5; D gene ambiguous. The V end was cut by 4 bases, the J end by 5 bases, with 11 bases between. CDR1 is SQVTM and CDR2 is ANQGSEA in the germline V gene. The CDR3 is made up of 12 amino acids. CDR3: CSVGSLYETQYF. CDR3 coding DNA: TGCAGCGTTGGGTCTCTCTACGAGACCCAGTACTTC.

The chain links TRBV2 to TRBJ1-5; a possible D gene is TRBD1 (6 bases). CDR3 size: 15 residues. Trimming took 3 bases from V and 1 from J, leaving 10 bases between them. Per germline, CDR1 SNHLY and CDR2 FYNNEI. CDR3 amino acids: CASSDGTTSNQPQHF. CDR3 nucleotide sequence: TGTGCCAGCAGTGATGGGACAACCAGCAATCAGCCCCAGCATTTT. The full variable domain, rest sourced from reference TRBV2 and TRBJ1-5, is EPEVTQTPSHQVTQMGQEVILRCVPISNHLYFYWYRQILGQKVEFLVSFYNNEISEKSEIFDDQFSVERPDGSNFTLKIRSTKLEDSAMYFCASSDGTTSNQPQHFGDGTRLSIL.

The chain joins TRBV7-9 to TRBJ1-6; D is uncertain. Germline values: CDR1 SEHNR, CDR2 FQNEAQ (reference sequence). The CDR3 is 14 amino acids. V lost 9 bases, J lost 4 bases, and 13 bases lay in between. CDR3 nucleotides: TGTGCCAGTGCGATGGAAGATTATAATTCACCCCTCCACTTT. Protein product: CASAMEDYNSPLHF.

The CDR3 nucleotides read TGTGCCAGCAGCGTAGTAGCGGGGAGCGACGAGCAGTACTTC. Its translation: CASSVVAGSDEQYF. The chain is built from TRBV9 and TRBJ2-7; 8 nucleotides align to TRBD2. This CDR3 has 14 residues. In germline, CDR1 is SGDLS, CDR2 YYNGEE. J lost 5 bases, V lost 0 bases, and 4 bases had no gene match.

This sequence joins TRBV28 and TRBJ2-1; 9 bases line up with TRBD2. This CDR3 contains 16 residues. Germline CDR1 MDHEN, CDR2 SYDVKM. Unmatched junction bases numbered 10, after V lost 5 bases and J lost 5 bases. This CDR3 is CASSPSSASGDNEQFF. For the CDR3, the DNA is TGTGCCAGCAGTCCCTCGTCGGCTAGCGGGGACAATGAGCAGTTCTTC.